This T cell receptor beta chain was captured by sequencing in a study of blood T cell repertoires in COVID-19. For the study at large: Italy, Spain and the United States were the sources of the convalescent and acute COVID-19 samples. The cDNA or gDNA used as material had been derived from T cells, B-cell-depleted T cells, or PBMCs.

In the original workflow: Cell counts per sample came from amplifying reference gene primers. The assay was immunoSEQ multiplex PCR, and TCRdb's table has in-frame clones only and misses some. The V and J calls and clone size are taken from that table; D and trimming were inferred from the DNA. The table lists approximately 63,000 clones, more than 75% of them singletons. Germline CDR1 and CDR2: KGHSH and LQKENI. This CDR3 is 14 amino acids long. V lost 4 bases, J lost 3 bases, and 5 bases stayed unmatched. The clonotype originates from a woman aged 80 or over with acute or convalescent COVID-19. The chain carries TRBV18 and TRBJ2-5; TRBD1 matches at 7 bases. The material sequenced was peripheral blood. CDR3 in DNA: TGTGCCAGCTCACGCTCGGGGACAGAAGAGACCCAGTACTTC. Its translation is CASSRSGTEETQYF.